This TCR beta chain comes out of a study of CD8 T cells in Susac syndrome. Random hexamers were used to reverse transcribe the RNA input (0.5 to 1 ug). Amplification of TCR beta CDR3 used immunoSEQ multiplex PCR across 54 Vbeta and 13 Jbeta. TCRdb processed the immunoSEQ multiplex PCR reads anew with MiXCR; each CDR3 protein has one entry. The sample gives nearly 200,000 distinct CDR3 sequences, 90% to 95% of which show up once; 0.093% is in the top ten. The patients serving as multiple sclerosis controls were treatment-naive. They had stable or active relapsing-remitting disease and fulfilled revised McDonald criteria. TEMRA cells were enriched by FACS, while CD8+ and CD4+ T cells were obtained through a negative isolation that was performed magnetically. The CDR3 extends over 12 amino acids. The germline CDR1 and CDR2 sequences are KGHSH and LQKENI. Trimming took off 3 bases at V and 8 bases at J, with 8 bases between the two ends.

The specimen sequenced was CD4+ T cells from PBMCs. The origin of this receptor is a human donor with multiple sclerosis. V is TRBV18 and J is TRBJ2-1; possibly TRBD2 for D (6 bases). For the CDR3, the DNA is TGTGCCAGCTCACCTGGGACTGATGAGCAGTTCTTC. Its protein is CASSPGTDEQFF.